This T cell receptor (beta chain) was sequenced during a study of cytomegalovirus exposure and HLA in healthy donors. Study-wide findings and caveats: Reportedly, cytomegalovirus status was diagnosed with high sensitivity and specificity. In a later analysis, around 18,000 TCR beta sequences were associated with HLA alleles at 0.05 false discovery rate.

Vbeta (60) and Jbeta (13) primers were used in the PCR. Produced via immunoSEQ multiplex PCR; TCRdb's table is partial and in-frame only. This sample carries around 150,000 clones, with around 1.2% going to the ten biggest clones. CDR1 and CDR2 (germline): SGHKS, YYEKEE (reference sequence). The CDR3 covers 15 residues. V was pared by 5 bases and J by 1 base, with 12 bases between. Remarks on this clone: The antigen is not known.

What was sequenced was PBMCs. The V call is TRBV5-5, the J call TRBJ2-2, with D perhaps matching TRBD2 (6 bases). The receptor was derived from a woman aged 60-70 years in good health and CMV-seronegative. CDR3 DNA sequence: TGTGCCAGCAGTTACGGGACTTTGAACACCGGGGAGCTGTTTTTT. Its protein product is CASSYGTLNTGELFF.